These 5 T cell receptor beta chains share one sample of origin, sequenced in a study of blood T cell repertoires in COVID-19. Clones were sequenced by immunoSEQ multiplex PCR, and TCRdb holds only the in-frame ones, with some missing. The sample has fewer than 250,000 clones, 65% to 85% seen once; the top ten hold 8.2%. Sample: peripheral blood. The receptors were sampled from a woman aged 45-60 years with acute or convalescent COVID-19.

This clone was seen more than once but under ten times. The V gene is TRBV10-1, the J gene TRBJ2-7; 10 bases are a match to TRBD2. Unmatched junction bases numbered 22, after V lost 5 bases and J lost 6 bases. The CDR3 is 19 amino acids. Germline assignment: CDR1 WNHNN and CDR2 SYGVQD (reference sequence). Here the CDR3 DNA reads TGCGCCAGCAGTCGACTTATGGGACTAGCGATTATTACGGTTTGCGAGCAGTACTTC. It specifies CASSRLMGLAIITVCEQYF.

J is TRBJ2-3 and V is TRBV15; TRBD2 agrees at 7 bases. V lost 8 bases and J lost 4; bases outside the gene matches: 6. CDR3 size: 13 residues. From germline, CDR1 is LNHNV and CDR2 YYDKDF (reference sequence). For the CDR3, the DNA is TGTGCCACCGCGGGAGATAGTGCAGATACGCAGTATTTT. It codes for CATAGDSADTQYF.

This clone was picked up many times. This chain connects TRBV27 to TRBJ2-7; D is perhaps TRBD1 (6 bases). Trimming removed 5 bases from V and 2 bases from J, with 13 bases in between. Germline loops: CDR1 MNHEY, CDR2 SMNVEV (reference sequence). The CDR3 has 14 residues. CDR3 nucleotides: TGTGCCAGCAGTCCGACAGGCCCGCCCTACGAGCAGTACTTC. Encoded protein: CASSPTGPPYEQYF.

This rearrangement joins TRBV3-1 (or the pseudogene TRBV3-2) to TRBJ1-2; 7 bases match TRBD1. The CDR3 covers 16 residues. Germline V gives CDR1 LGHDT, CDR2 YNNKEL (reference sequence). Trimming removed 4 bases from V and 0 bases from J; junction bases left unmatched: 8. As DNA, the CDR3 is TGTGCCAGCAGCCTTGACCTCAGGGGGACTAACTATGGCTACACCTTC. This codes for CASSLDLRGTNYGYTF.

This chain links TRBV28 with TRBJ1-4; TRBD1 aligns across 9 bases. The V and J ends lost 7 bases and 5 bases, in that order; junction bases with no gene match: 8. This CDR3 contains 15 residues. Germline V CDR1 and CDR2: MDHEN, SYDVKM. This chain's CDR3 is CASTPTGGRNEKLFF. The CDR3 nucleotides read TGTGCCAGCACACCAACAGGGGGCAGGAATGAAAAACTGTTTTTT.